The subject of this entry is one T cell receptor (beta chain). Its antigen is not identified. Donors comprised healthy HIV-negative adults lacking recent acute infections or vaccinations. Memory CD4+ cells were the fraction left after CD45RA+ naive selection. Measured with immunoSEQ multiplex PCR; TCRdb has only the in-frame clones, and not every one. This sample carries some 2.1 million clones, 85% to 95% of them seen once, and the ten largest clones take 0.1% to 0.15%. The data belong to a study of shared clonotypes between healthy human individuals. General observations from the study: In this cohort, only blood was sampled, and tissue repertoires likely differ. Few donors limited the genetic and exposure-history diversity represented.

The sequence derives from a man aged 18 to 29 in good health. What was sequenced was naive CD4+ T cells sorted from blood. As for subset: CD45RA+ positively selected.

CDR3 bases: TGTGCTAGTGGTTTGGCCGGGACAGGGACTGGCTACACCTTC. As protein: CASGLAGTGTGYTF. V gene TRBV12-5 combines with J gene TRBJ1-2, with 9 bases lining up with TRBD1. With 1 base clipped from V and 7 bases from J, the junction kept 4 bases outside the gene matches. The CDR3 extends over 14 amino acids. Germline V gene lookup returns CDR1 LGHNT and CDR2 FRNRAP.